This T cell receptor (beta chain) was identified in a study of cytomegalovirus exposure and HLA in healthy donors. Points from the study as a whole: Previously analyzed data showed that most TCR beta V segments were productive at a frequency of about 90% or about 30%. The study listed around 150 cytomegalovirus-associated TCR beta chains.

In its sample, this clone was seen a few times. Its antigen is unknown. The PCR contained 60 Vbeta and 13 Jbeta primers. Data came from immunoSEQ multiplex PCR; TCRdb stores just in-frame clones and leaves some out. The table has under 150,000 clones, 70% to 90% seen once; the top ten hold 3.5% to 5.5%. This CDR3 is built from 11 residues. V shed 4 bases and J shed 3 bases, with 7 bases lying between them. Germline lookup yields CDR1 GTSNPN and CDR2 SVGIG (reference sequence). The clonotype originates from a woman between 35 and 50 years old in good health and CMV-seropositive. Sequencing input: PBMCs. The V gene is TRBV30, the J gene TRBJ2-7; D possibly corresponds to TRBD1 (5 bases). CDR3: CAWTDSYEQYF. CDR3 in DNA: TGTGCCTGGACCGACAGCTACGAGCAGTACTTC.